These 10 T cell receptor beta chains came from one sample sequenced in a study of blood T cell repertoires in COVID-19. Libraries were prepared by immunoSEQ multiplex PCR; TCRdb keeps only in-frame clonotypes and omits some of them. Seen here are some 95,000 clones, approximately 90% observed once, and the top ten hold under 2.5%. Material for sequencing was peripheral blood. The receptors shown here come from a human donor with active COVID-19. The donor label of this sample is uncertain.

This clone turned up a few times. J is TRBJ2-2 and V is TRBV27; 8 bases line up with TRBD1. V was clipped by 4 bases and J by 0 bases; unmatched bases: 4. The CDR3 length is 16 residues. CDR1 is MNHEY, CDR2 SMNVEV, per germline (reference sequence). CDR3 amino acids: CASSYLTGANTGELFF. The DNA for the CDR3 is TGTGCCAGCAGTTACTTGACAGGGGCGAACACCGGGGAGCTGTTTTTT.

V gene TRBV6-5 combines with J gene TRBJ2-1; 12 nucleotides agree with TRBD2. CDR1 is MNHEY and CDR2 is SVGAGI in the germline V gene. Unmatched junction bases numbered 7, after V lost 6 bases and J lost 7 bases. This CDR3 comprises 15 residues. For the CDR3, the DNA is TGTGCCAGCAGGCCTAGCGGGGGGGTCTTTAATGAGCAGTTCTTC. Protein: CASRPSGGVFNEQFF.

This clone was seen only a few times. This CDR3 reads CASTASGGAPYEQYF. As DNA, the CDR3 is TGTGCCAGCACCGCCAGCGGGGGGGCCCCCTACGAGCAGTACTTC. This chain connects TRBV6-5 to TRBJ2-7; the match to TRBD2 covers 10 bases. Trimming removed 7 bases from V and 2 bases from J; junction bases left unmatched: 8. Germline V gene lookup returns CDR1 MNHEY and CDR2 SVGAGI. This CDR3 spans 15 amino acids.

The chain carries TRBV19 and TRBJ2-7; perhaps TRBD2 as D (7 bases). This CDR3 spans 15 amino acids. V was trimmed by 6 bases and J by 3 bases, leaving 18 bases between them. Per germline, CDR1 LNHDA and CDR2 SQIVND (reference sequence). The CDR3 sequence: CASSYEEGGGYEQYF. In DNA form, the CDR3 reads TGTGCCAGTAGCTACGAGGAAGGGGGGGGCTACGAGCAGTACTTC.

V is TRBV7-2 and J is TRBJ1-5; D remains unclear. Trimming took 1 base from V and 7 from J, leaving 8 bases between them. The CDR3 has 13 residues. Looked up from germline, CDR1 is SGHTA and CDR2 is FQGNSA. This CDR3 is CASSLGPGQPQHF. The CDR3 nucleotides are TGTGCCAGCAGCTTAGGGCCGGGGCAGCCCCAGCATTTT.

As DNA, the CDR3 is TGTGCCAGCAGATCTTACCGTTACAGGGGGGAGACCCAGTACTTC. Protein product: CASRSYRYRGETQYF. V and J are TRBV7-2 and TRBJ2-5, with 8 positions matching TRBD1. Germline lookup yields CDR1 SGHTA and CDR2 FQGNSA. V shed 6 bases and J 5 bases; nucleotides not matched to a gene: 11. The CDR3 contains 15 residues. Based on the CDR3 plus reference TRBV7-2 and TRBJ2-5, the full variable domain is GAGVSQSPSNKVTEKGKDVELRCDPISGHTALYWYRQSLGQGLEFLIYFQGNSAPDKSGLPSDRFSAERTGGSVSTLTIQRTQQEDSAVYLCASRSYRYRGETQYFGPGTRLLVL.

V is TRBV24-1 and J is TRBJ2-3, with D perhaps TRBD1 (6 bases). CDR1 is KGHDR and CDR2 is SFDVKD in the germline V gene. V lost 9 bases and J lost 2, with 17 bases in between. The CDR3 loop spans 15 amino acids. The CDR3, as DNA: TGTGCCACCGGAATTCTTAGGGACAACACAGATACGCAGTATTTT. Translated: CATGILRDNTDTQYF.

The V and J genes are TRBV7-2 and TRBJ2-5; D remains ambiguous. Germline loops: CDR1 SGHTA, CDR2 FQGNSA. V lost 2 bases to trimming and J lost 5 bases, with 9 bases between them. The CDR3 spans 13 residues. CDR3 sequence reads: CASSLRQRETQYF. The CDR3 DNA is TGTGCCAGCAGCTTACGCCAGAGGGAGACCCAGTACTTC.

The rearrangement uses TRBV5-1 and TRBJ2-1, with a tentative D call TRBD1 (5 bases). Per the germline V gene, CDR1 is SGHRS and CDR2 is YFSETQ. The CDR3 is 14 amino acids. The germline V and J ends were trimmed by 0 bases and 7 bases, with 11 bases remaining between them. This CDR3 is CASSLGDSLNEQFF. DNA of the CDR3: TGCGCCAGCAGCTTGGGTGACAGTCTTAATGAGCAGTTCTTC.

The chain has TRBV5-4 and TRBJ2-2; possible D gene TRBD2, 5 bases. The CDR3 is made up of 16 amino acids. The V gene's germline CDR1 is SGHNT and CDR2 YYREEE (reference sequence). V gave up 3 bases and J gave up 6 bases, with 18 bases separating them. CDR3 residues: CASSSLKSGRPGELFF. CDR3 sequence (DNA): TGTGCCAGCAGCTCCCTTAAGAGCGGAAGGCCCGGGGAGCTGTTTTTT.